These T cell receptor beta chains were read from a single sample in a study of T cells in Graves' hyperthyroidism and ophthalmopathy. From the multiplex PCR reads, TCRdb called clonotypes with MiXCR, one entry per CDR3 protein. The data show some 720,000 distinct CDR3 sequences, about 17% seen once. Specimen: blood. The receptors here all came from a man between 18 and 35 years old with Graves' hyperthyroidism. Each CDR3 is given with its conserved first and last residue. D genes are given only for firm matches. Part of the rows lack a size; the others show once, few, many or a class for expanded clones.

size: many
V: TRBV6-1
D: TRBD2
J: TRBJ2-7
CDR3: CASSEALAGTYEQYF
DNA: TGTGCCAGCAGTGAAGCCCTAGCGGGAACCTACGAGCAGTACTTC

size: -
V: TRBV6-1
D: TRBD2
J: TRBJ2-1
CDR3: CASSEPVLADYNEQFF
DNA: TGTGCCAGCAGTGAACCGGTACTAGCGGACTACAATGAGCAGTTCTTC

size: -
V: TRBV18
D: TRBD1
J: TRBJ1-6
CDR3: CASSPWDRRHSPLHF
DNA: TGTGCCAGCTCACCTTGGGACAGGCGCCATTCACCCCTCCACTTT

size: -
V: TRBV14
D: TRBD1
J: TRBJ2-7
CDR3: CASSPRQGYYEQYF
DNA: TGTGCCAGCAGCCCCCGACAGGGCTACTACGAGCAGTACTTC

size: many
V: TRBV27
D: -
J: TRBJ1-5
CDR3: CASSLWGGGNQPQHF
DNA: TGTGCCAGCAGTTTATGGGGCGGGGGCAATCAGCCCCAGCATTTT

size: -
V: TRBV12-3/TRBV12-4
D: TRBD1
J: TRBJ2-1
CDR3: CASSFSTGGSDEQFF
DNA: TGTGCCAGCAGTTTTTCGACAGGGGGCAGCGATGAGCAGTTCTTC

size: few
V: TRBV30
D: -
J: TRBJ1-1
CDR3: CAWSVGLGGPNTEAFF
DNA: TGTGCCTGGAGTGTGGGTCTGGGGGGCCCGAACACTGAAGCTTTCTTT

size: many
V: TRBV28
D: -
J: TRBJ2-1
CDR3: CASRNSYNEQFF
DNA: TGTGCTTCACGGAATTCCTACAATGAGCAGTTCTTC

size: -
V: TRBV11-2
D: -
J: TRBJ2-1
CDR3: CASSALLGGNEQFF
DNA: TGTGCCAGTAGCGCCCTCCTGGGGGGAAATGAGCAGTTCTTC

size: -
V: TRBV6-6
D: -
J: TRBJ2-3
CDR3: CASSYSLGGPGWDTQYF
DNA: TGTGCCAGCAGTTACTCGTTGGGGGGGCCGGGTTGGGATACGCAGTATTTT

size: once
V: TRBV7-9
D: -
J: TRBJ2-7
CDR3: CASSRYGAYEQYF
DNA: TGTGCCAGCAGCCGGTATGGCGCCTACGAGCAGTACTTC